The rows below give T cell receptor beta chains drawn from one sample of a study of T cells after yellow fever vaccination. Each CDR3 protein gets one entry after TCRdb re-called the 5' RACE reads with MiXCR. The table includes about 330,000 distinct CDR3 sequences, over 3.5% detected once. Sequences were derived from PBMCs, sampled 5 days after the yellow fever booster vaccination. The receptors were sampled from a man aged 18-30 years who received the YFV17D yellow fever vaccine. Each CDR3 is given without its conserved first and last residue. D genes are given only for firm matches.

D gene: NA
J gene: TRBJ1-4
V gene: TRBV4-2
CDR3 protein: ASSQVGGSNEKLF

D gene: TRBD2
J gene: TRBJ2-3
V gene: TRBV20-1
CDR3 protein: SARRPGLAGGSDTQY

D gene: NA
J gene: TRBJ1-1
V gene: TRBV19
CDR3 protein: ASNGQLLLNTEAF

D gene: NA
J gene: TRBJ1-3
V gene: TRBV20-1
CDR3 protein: SARGWSGGSGNTIY

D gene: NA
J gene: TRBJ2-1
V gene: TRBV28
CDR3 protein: ASSLILLYNEQF

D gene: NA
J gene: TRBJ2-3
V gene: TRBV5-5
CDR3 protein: ASSFTGVSDTQY

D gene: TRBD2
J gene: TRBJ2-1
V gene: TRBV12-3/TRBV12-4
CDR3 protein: ASSLSGEVYNEQF

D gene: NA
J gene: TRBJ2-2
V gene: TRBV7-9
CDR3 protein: ASSFQQNTGELF

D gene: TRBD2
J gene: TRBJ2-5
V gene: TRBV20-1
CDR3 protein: SARRVAGGQWETQY

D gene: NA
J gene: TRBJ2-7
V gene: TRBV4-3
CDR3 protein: ASSRIKLGPSSYEQY

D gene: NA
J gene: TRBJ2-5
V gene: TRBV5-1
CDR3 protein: ASSLGHLQETQY

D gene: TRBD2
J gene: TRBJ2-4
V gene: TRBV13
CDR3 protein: ASSFTSGGLTKNIQY

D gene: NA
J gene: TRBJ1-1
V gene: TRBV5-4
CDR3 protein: ASSVEGGHNEAF

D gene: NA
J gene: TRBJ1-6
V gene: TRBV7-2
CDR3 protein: ASSYAGASNSPLH

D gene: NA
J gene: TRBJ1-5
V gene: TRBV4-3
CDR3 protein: ASSQEAAELQPQH